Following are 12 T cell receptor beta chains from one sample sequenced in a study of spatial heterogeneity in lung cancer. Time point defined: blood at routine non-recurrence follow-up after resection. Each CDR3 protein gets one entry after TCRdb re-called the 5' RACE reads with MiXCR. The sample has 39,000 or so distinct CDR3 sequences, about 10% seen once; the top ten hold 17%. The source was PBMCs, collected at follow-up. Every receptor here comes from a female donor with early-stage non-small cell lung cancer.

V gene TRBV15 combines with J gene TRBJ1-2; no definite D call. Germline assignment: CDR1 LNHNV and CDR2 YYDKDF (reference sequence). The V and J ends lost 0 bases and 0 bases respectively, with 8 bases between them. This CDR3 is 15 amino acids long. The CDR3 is CATSRDAVTNYGYTF. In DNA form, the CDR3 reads TGTGCCACCAGCAGAGATGCGGTGACTAACTATGGCTACACCTTC.

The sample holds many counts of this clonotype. CDR3 in DNA: TGTGCCAGCAGTTCTGGACCCGAAGCTTTCTTT. Residues: CASSSGPEAFF. The genes are TRBV6-2 or TRBV6-3 and TRBJ1-1; D call uncertain. Germline CDR1 MNHEY, CDR2 SVGEGT. V was trimmed by 4 bases and J by 8 bases, leaving 8 bases between them. This CDR3 region has 11 residues.

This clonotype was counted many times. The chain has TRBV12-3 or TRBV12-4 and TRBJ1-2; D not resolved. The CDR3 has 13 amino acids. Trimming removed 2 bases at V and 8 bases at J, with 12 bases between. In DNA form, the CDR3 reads TGTGCCAGCAGTTTAAGTTCGGCTCGGGGCTACACCTTC. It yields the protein CASSLSSARGYTF.

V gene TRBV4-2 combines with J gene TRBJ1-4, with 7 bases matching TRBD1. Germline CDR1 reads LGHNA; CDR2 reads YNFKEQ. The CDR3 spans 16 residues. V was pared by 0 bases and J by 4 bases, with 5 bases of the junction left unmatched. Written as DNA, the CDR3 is TGTGCCAGCAGCCAAGAGTGGGGACAGATTAATGAAAAACTGTTTTTT. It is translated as CASSQEWGQINEKLFF.

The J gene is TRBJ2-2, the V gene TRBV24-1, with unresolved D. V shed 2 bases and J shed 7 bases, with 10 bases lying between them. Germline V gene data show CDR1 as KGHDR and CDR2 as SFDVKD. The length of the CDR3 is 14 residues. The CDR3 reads CATSDYNSNGELFF. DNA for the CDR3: TGTGCCACCAGTGATTATAACTCGAACGGGGAGCTGTTTTTT.

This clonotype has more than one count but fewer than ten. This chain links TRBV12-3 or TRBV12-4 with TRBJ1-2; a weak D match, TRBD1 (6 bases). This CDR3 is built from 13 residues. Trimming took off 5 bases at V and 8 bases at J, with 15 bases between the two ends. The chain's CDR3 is CASSPTQGHGYTF. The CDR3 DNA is TGTGCCAGCAGTCCAACACAGGGACACGGCTACACCTTC.

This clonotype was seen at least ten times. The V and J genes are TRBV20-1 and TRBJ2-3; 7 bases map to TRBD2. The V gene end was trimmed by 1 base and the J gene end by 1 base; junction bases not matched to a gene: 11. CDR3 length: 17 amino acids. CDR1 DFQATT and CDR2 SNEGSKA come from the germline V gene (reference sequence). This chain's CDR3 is CSARGRWGTSGTDTQYF. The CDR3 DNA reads TGCAGTGCTAGAGGACGATGGGGTACTAGCGGCACAGATACGCAGTATTTT.

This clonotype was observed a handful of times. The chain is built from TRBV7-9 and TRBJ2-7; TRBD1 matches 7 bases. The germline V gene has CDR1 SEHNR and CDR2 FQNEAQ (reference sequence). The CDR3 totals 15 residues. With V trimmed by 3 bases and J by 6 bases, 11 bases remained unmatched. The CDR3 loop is CASSFHRGGTGEQYF. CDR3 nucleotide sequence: TGTGCCAGCAGCTTCCACAGGGGTGGTACGGGCGAGCAGTACTTC.

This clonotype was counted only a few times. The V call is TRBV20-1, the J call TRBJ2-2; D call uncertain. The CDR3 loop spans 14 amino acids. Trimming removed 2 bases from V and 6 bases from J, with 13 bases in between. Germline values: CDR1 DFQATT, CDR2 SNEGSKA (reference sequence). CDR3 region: CSARSPFAAGELFF. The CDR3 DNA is TGCAGTGCTAGATCCCCCTTTGCCGCCGGGGAGCTGTTTTTT.

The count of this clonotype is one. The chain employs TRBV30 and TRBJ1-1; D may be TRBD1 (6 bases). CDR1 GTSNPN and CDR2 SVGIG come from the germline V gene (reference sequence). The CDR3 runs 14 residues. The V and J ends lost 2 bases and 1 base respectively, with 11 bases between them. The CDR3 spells CAWSTGQANTEAFF. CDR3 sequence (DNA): TGTGCCTGGAGTACGGGACAAGCGAACACTGAAGCTTTCTTT.

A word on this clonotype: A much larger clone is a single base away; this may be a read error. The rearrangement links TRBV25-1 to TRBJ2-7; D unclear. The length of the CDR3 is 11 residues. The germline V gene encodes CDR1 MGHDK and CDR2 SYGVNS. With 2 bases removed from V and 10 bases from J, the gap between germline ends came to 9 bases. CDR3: CASSELGRQYF. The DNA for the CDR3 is TGTGCCAGCAGTGAACTCGGCAGACAGTACTTC.

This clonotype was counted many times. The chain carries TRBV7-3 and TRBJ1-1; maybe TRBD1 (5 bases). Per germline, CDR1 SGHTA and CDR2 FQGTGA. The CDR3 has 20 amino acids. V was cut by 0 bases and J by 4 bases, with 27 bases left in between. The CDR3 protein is CASSLTGGRRGLLSGTEAFF. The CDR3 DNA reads TGTGCCAGCAGCTTAACCGGGGGTCGCAGAGGTCTGTTATCGGGCACTGAAGCTTTCTTT.